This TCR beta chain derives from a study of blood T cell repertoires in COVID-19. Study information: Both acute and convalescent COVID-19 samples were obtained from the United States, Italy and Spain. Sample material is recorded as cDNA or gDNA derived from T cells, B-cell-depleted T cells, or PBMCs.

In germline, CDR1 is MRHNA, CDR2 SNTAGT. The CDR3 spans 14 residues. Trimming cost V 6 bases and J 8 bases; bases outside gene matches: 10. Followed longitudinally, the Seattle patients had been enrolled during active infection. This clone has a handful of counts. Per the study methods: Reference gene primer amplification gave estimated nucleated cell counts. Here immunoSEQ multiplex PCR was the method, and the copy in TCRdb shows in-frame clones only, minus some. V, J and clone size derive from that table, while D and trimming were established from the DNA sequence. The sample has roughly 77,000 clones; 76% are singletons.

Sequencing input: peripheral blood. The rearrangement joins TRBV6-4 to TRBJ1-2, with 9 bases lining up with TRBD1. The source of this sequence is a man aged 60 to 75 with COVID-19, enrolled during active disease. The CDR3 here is CASRGTGGAEGYTF. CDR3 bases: TGTGCCAGCAGAGGAACAGGGGGCGCGGAAGGCTACACCTTC.